The 5 T cell receptor beta chains below all came from one sample that was sequenced in a study of control samples from healthy donors and cancer patients. Profiled with immunoSEQ multiplex PCR; TCRdb holds only in-frame clones, not every one. Found here are some 87,000 clones, about nine tenths of them singletons; the top ten hold 15% to 19%. The sequenced material came from blood. Receptors originate from a man aged 30 to 45 in good health.

The rearrangement joins TRBV7-8 to TRBJ2-7, with 10 bases identical to TRBD1. With V trimmed by 0 bases and J by 6 bases, 8 bases remained unmatched. Germline CDR1 reads SGHVS; CDR2 reads FQNEAQ. The CDR3 is 16 amino acids. CDR3 in amino acids: CASSLATGTGVFEQYF. CDR3 in DNA: TGTGCCAGCAGCTTAGCGACCGGGACAGGGGTATTCGAGCAGTACTTC.

The genes are TRBV2 and TRBJ2-5; the match to TRBD2 covers 16 bases. The CDR3 consists of 19 residues. V dropped 9 bases and J dropped 4; count of bases not matched to a gene: 17. The germline V gene encodes CDR1 SNHLY and CDR2 FYNNEI. The CDR3 bases are TGTGCCAGACAAGGGACTAGCGGGGGGGAAAAAGATCCGGCAGAGACCCAGTACTTC. This translates into CARQGTSGGEKDPAETQYF.

The rearrangement uses TRBV9 and TRBJ1-2; D is unclear. This CDR3 region has 13 residues. Trimming took off 4 bases at V and 2 bases at J, with 9 bases between the two ends. CDR1 and CDR2 from the germline V gene are SGDLS and YYNGEE. The CDR3: CASSPAGNYGYTF. The CDR3 DNA reads as TGTGCCAGCAGCCCCGCCGGGAACTATGGCTACACCTTC.

V gene TRBV7-2 combines with J gene TRBJ1-2, with 7 bases fitting TRBD1. Germline CDR1 reads SGHTA; CDR2 reads FQGNSA. V lost 5 bases and J lost 8; bases outside the gene matches: 8. The CDR3 totals 13 residues. CDR3 sequence reads: CASSPGDRDGYTF. The CDR3 region has the DNA TGTGCCAGCAGCCCAGGAGACAGGGACGGCTACACCTTC.

The V call is TRBV7-9, the J call TRBJ2-3; TRBD2 agrees at 8 bases. This CDR3 contains 16 residues. V shed 5 bases, J shed 3 bases, and the junction held 10 bases outside the gene matches. Germline loops: CDR1 SEHNR, CDR2 FQNEAQ (reference sequence). The CDR3 reads CASSGWRGAITDTQYF. In DNA form, the CDR3 reads TGTGCCAGCAGCGGCTGGCGGGGGGCCATTACAGATACGCAGTATTTT.